Following are 4 T cell receptor beta chains from one sample sequenced in a study of vaccination and CD4 T cells after COVID-19. Treatment in this sample: roughly 11-day PBMC culture with coronavirus spike peptide pools or control peptides (ViraFEST assay). Their antigen targets remain unknown. Sequence data for DNA of cultured CD4+ T cells were generated by the Oncomine TCR Beta short-read assay. TCRdb re-called the PCR reads through MiXCR, storing one row per CDR3 protein. The sample has 10,000 to 15,000 distinct CDR3 sequences; roughly 80% are singletons. Sequences were obtained from CD4+ T cells from blood, cultured in vitro. Receptor source: a human donor who had recovered from COVID-19.

The chain recombines TRBV19 with TRBJ1-5; no clear D gene. This CDR3 contains 18 residues. Germline V gives CDR1 LNHDA, CDR2 SQIVND (reference sequence). Trimming left V 5 bases short and J 0 bases short, with 20 bases between. In nucleotides, the CDR3 is TGTGCCAGTAGTCCTCGCCGGATCCAGGAATATAGCAATCAGCCCCAGCATTTT. As protein: CASSPRRIQEYSNQPQHF.

J is TRBJ1-2 and V is TRBV18; possibly TRBD1 for D (5 bases). The CDR3 spans 14 residues. With 3 bases removed from V and 7 bases from J, the gap between germline ends came to 15 bases. Germline V gene data show CDR1 as KGHSH and CDR2 as LQKENI. The CDR3 coding sequence is TGTGCCAGCTCACCCGAGGGGCAAGGGTCTGGCTACACCTTC. Translating gives CASSPEGQGSGYTF.

The V call is TRBV2, the J call TRBJ2-3; D is possibly TRBD1 or TRBD2 (6 bases each). The CDR3 is 18 amino acids. Trimming removed 2 bases from V and 1 base from J, with 19 bases in between. CDR1 and CDR2 (germline): SNHLY, FYNNEI. The CDR3 DNA follows: TGTGCCAGCAGTGAATTCCAGGGTGGGGGGCGGCGCACAGATACGCAGTATTTT. It is translated as CASSEFQGGGRRTDTQYF.

This clonotype appeared a single time. Its ends do not fully match the called genes, so a read error is possible. This rearrangement joins TRBV6-2 or TRBV6-3 to TRBJ1-1, with D possibly matching TRBD1 (5 bases). CDR1 and CDR2 from the germline V gene are MNHEY and SVGEGT. The CDR3 has 14 amino acids. CDR3 sequence (DNA): TGTGCCAGCAGTTACGGAGGGGTGAAGACTGAAGCTTTCTTT. The encoded protein is CASSYGGVKTEAFF.